Each of the 3 T cell receptor beta chains below was sequenced from the same sample in a study of cytotoxic CD8 clonotypes in ibrutinib-treated CLL. TCRdb's table, derived via immunoSEQ multiplex PCR, lists solely in-frame clones and lacks some. The sample includes 200,000 to 250,000 clones, roughly 77% of them seen just once. The specimen was PBMCs, collected after 12 months of ibrutinib treatment. These receptors were taken from a human donor with chronic lymphocytic leukemia.

This clone has only a few counts. V usage is TRBV5-1 and J usage is TRBJ2-3; D call uncertain. V was cut by 2 bases and J by 1 base, with 5 bases left in between. The CDR3 has 13 residues. Germline-derived CDR1 and CDR2 are SGHRS and YFSETQ. CDR3 nucleotides: TGCGCCAGCAGCTTTAGTGGCACAGATACGCAGTATTTT. Protein: CASSFSGTDTQYF. Complete variable domain (other parts from reference TRBV5-1 and TRBJ2-3): KAGVTQTPRYLIKTRGQQVTLSCSPISGHRSVSWYQQTPGQGLQFLFEYFSETQRNKGNFPGRFSGRQFSNSRSEMNVSTLELGDSALYLCASSFSGTDTQYFGPGTRLTVL.

The rearrangement links TRBV28 to TRBJ2-3, with D possibly being TRBD2 (5 bases). Germline V lookup: CDR1 MDHEN, CDR2 SYDVKM. The CDR3 is 16 amino acids. The ends were cut back, 3 bases at V and 0 bases at J, with 13 bases in the middle. The DNA of the CDR3 is TGTGCCAGCAGTTTGGAGCGAGGGATAAGCACAGATACGCAGTATTTT. This sequence encodes CASSLERGISTDTQYF. Full variable domain (rest looked up from reference TRBV28 and TRBJ2-3): DVKVTQSSRYLVKRTGEKVFLECVQDMDHENMFWYRQDPGLGLRLIYFSYDVKMKEKGDIPEGYSVSREKKERFSLILESASTNQTSMYLCASSLERGISTDTQYFGPGTRLTVL.

The chain employs TRBV2 and TRBJ1-6; D remains unclear. Germline CDR1 and CDR2: SNHLY and FYNNEI. The CDR3 has 12 amino acids. V was clipped by 8 bases and J by 5 bases, with 7 bases between them. CDR3 DNA sequence: TGTGCCAGCGAGGCCAATAATTCACCCCTCCACTTT. Translation gives CASEANNSPLHF.